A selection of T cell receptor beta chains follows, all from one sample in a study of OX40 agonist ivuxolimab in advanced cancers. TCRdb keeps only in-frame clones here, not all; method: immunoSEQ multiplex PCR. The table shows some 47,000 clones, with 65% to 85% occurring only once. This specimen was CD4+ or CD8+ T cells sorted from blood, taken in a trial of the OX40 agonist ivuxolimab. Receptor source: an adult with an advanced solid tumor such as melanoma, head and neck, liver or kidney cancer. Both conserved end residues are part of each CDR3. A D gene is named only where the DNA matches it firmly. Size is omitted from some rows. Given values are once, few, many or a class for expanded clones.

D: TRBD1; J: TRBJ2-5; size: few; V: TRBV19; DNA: TGTGCCAGTATCGGGACAGGGAGAGAGACCCAGTACTTC; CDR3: CASIGTGRETQYF
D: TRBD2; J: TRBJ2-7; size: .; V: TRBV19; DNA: TGTGCCAGTAGTATTTTAGCGGGAGAATACGAGCAGTACTTC; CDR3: CASSILAGEYEQYF
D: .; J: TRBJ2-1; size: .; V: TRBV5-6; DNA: TGTGCCAGCAGCTCAAGGGGGTGGCGGGGCAATGAGCAGTTCTTC; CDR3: CASSSRGWRGNEQFF
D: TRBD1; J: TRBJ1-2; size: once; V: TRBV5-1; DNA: TGCGCCAGCAGCGGACAGGGTGGCTATGGCTACACCTTC; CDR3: CASSGQGGYGYTF
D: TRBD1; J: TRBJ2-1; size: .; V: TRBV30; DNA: TGTGCCAGGGGACAGTTAGGCCTAGGCAATGAGCAGTTCTTC; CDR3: CARGQLGLGNEQFF
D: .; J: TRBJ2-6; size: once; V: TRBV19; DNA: TGTGCCAGTAGTGTCACCCCAGGCGACCTATTGGGAGGGGCCAACGTCCTGACTTTC; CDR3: CASSVTPGDLLGGANVLTF
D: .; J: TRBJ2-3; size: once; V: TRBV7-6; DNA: TGTGCCAGCAGCCGCGGTCTGGCGGGATTAAAGCGGGCAGATACGCAGTATTTT; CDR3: CASSRGLAGLKRADTQYF
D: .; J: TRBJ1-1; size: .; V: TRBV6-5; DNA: TGTGCCAGCAGTTACTGGGGCAGGACGAACACTGAAGCTTTCTTT; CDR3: CASSYWGRTNTEAFF
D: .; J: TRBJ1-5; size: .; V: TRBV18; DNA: TGTGCCAGCTCACCAGTCAGGGCTAGCAATCAGCCCCAGCATTTT; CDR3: CASSPVRASNQPQHF
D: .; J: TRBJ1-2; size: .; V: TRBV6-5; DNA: TGTGCCAGCAGTTACCGGGCAGGGAACTATGGCTACACCTTC; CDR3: CASSYRAGNYGYTF
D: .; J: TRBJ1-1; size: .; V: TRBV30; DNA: TGTGCCTGGAGTGTCACGGACACGGACACTGAAGCTTTCTTT; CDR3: CAWSVTDTDTEAFF
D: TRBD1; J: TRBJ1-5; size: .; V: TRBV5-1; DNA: TGCGCCAGCAGCTTAAACCCGGGACAGGGGGCTCAGCCCCAGCATTTT; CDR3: CASSLNPGQGAQPQHF
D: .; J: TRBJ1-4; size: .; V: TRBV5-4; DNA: TGTGCCAGCAGCTCCAACTCGGACGGCGAAAAACTGTTTTTT; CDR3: CASSSNSDGEKLFF
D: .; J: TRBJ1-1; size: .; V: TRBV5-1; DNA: TGCGCCAGCAGCGACCTGACTGCCAGGAACACTGAAGCTTTCTTT; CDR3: CASSDLTARNTEAFF
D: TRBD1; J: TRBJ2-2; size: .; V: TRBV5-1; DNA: TGCGCCAGCAGCCGGGACAGTTCGAACACCGGGGAGCTGTTTTTT; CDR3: CASSRDSSNTGELFF
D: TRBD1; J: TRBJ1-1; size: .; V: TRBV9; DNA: TGTGCCAGCAGCCGGGACAGGGGCCATGGGACTGAAGCTTTCTTT; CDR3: CASSRDRGHGTEAFF
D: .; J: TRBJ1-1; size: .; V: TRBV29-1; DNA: TGCAGCGTTGGAGAGGCAGCGGACACTGAAGCTTTCTTT; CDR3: CSVGEAADTEAFF
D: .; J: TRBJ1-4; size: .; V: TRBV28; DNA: TGTGCCAGCAGTTTACAGGGGATGAGGGAAAAACTGTTTTTT; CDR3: CASSLQGMREKLFF
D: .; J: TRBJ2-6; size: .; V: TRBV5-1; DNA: TGCGCCAGCAGCTGGGCCTCAGGGGCCAACGTCCTGACTTTC; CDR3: CASSWASGANVLTF
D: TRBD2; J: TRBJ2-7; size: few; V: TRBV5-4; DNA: TGTGCCAGCAGCAGACTAGCGGACTACGAGCAGTACTTC; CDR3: CASSRLADYEQYF
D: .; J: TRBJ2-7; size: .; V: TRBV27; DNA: TGTGCCAGCAGTTTATTGGGGCCGCGGGAGCAGTACTTC; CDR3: CASSLLGPREQYF
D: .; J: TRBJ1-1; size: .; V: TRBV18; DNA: TGTGCCAGCTCCCGCGACAAGAACACTGAAGCTTTCTTT; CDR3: CASSRDKNTEAFF
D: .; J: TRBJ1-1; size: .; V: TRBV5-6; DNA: TGTGCCAGCAGCTCCCCCAGCGGGAACACTGAAGCTTTCTTT; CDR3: CASSSPSGNTEAFF
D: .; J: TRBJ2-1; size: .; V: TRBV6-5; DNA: TGTGCCAGCAGTTACTCTCACAAGGTCGAGCAGTTCTTC; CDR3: CASSYSHKVEQFF
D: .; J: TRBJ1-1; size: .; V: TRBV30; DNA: TGTGCCTGGAGAACAGCAGACTACACTGAAGCTTTCTTT; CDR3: CAWRTADYTEAFF
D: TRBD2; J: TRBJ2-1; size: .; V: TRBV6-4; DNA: TGTGCCAGCAGAGATATAGCGGGAACCTACAATGAGCAGTTCTTC; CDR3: CASRDIAGTYNEQFF
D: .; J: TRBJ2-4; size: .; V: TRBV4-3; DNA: TGCGCCAGCAGCCAAGACAGGGTGGCCAAAAACATTCAGTACTTC; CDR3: CASSQDRVAKNIQYF
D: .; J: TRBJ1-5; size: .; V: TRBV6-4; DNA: TGTGCCAGCAGTGGCGATTCTGGACCTAGCAATCAGCCCCAGCATTTT; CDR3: CASSGDSGPSNQPQHF
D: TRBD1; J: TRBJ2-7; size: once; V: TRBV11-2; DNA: TGTGCCAGCAGCTTACTCCGACAGGGGACCCACGAGCAGTACTTC; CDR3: CASSLLRQGTHEQYF
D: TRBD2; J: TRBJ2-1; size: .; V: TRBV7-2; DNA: TGTGCCAGCAGCCCCTGGACTAGCGGAGGCTACAATGAGCAGTTCTTC; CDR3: CASSPWTSGGYNEQFF
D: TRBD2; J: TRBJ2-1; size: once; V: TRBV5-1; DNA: TGCGCCAGCAGACGCCTCCCCATAGCGGGAGGGCCGGTCTACAATGAGCAGTTCTTC; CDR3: CASRRLPIAGGPVYNEQFF
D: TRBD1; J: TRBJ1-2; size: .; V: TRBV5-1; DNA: TGCGCCAGCAGCCTCCCGGACAGGGGGGAGGACTATGGCTACACCTTC; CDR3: CASSLPDRGEDYGYTF
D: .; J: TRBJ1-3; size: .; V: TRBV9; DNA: TGTGCCAGCAGCGTAGAAGATCACGGAAGCTCTGGAAACACCATATATTTT; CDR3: CASSVEDHGSSGNTIYF
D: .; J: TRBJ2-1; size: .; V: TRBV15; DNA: TGTGCCACCAGCAAGGGCTTGGCTGAGCAGTTCTTC; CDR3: CATSKGLAEQFF
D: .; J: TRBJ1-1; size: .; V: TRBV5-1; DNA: TGCGCCAGCAGCTTGGGGGTCAGCGGGAACACTGAAGCTTTCTTT; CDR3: CASSLGVSGNTEAFF
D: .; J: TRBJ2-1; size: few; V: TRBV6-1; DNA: TGTGCCAGCAGTACACAGGGTTGGGATGAGCAGTTCTTC; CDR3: CASSTQGWDEQFF
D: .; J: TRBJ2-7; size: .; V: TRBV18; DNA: TGTGCCAGCTCACCACCGCAAGGAGTGAACTACGAGCAGTACTTC; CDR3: CASSPPQGVNYEQYF
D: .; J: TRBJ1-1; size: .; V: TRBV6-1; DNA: TGTGCCAGCATCATAAAGGGCCTGGACACTGAAGCTTTCTTT; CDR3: CASIIKGLDTEAFF
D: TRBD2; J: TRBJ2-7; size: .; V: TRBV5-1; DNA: TGCGCCAGCAGCCTTCTGACTAGCGGGAGTTCCTACGAGCAGTACTTC; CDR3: CASSLLTSGSSYEQYF